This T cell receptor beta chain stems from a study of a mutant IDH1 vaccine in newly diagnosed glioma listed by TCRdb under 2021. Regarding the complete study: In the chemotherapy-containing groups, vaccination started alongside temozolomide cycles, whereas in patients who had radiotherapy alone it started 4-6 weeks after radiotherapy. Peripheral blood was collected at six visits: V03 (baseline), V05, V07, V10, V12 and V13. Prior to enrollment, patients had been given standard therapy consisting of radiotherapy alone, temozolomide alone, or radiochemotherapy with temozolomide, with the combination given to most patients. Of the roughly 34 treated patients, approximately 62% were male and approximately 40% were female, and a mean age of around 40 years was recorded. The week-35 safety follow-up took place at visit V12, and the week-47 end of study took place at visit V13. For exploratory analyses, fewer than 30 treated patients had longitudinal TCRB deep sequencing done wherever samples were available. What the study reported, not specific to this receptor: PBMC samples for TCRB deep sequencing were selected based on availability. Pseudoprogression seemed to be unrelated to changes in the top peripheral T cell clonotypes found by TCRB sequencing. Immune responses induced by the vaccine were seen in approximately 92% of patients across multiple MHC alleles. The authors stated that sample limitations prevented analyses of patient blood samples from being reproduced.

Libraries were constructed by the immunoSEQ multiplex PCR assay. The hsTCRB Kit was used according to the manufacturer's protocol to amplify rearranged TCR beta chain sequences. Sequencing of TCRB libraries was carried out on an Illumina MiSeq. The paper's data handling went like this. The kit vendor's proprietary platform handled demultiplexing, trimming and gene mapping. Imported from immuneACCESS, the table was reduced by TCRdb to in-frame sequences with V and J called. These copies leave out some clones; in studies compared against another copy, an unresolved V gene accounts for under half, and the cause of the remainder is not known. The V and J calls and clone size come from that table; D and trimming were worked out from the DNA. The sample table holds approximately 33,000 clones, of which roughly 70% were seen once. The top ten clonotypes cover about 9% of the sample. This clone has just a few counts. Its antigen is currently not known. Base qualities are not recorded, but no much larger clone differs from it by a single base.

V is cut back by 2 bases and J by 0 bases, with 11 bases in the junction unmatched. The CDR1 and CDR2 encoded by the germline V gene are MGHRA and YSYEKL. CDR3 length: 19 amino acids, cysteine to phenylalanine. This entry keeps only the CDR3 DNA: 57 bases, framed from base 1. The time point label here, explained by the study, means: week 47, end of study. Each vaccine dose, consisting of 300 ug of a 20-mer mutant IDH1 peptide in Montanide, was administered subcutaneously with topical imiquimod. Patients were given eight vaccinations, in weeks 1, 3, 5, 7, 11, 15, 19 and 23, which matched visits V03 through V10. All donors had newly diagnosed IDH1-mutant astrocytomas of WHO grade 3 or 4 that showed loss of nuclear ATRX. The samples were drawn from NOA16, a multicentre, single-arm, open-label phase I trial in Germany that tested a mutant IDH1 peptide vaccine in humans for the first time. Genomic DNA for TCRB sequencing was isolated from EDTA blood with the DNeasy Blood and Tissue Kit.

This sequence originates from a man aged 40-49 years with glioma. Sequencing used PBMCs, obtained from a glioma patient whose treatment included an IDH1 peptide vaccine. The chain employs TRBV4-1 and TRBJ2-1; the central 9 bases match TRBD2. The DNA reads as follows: TGCGCCAGCAGCCAAAGGCTAGCGGGACGAATGAGCTCCTACAATGAGCAGTTCTTC. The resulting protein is CASSQRLAGRMSSYNEQFF.